Here is one T cell receptor beta chain with its context. Ten or more counts support this clonotype. Its antigen remains undetermined. No base qualities exist here, and no much larger clone lies one base off it. The sample is drawn from a study of T cells in Graves' hyperthyroidism and ophthalmopathy (dated by TCRdb to the late 2010s). Background for the entire study: Peripheral blood was sampled at the time of initial diagnosis, prior to any treatment. For training and testing, the roughly 93 patients in the discovery cohort were randomly divided in a 7:3 ratio. The study also compared thyroid tissue and blood T-cell repertoires from over 5 Graves' hyperthyroidism patients. Once sampling was done, hyperthyroidism patients were given methimazole at a starting dose of 30 mg daily, whereas ophthalmopathy patients were given high-dose intravenous methylprednisolone. Prospective prediction of ophthalmopathy was tested in an independent validation cohort consisting of roughly 19 hyperthyroidism patients and more than 15 patients who later progressed to ophthalmopathy. To identify distinguishing TCR V-J signatures, a discovery cohort of 95 to 100 patients was used, comprising some 45 with Graves' ophthalmopathy and 57 with stable Graves' hyperthyroidism. The paper describes TCR Vbeta CDR3 sequencing of some 130 peripheral blood samples, made up of some 42 ophthalmopathy patients, around 78 hyperthyroidism patients and some 17 progressor patients.

The TCR beta CDR3 regions were amplified from the RNA transcripts. The first round of RT-PCR for the TCR CDR3 was performed with the HTBI primer set and the Qiagen OneStep RT-PCR kit. The libraries were constructed in a second round of multiplex PCR and then size-selected and purified. Libraries were sequenced paired-end with 100 bp reads on an Illumina HiSeq2000. As for the original processing: SOAPnuke was used to process the raw data, throwing out any read that contained adapters or uncalled bases, had a mean Phred below 15, or lacked an exact constant-primer or identifier match. COPE v1.2.5 was used to merge high-quality paired reads, and clonotypes were defined as unique nucleotide sequences. MiTCR v1.1 was used to align the clonotypes against IMGT TRBV, TRBD and TRBJ reference segments. Analysis was restricted to V-J combinations with a frequency above 0.0001, which covered approximately 99% of repertoires. The TCS score was defined as F50 (clonal expansion) divided by E x V (chaos), with BLOSUM62-based TCRdist calculated between CDR3 peptides within each V-J. Welch's t-statistics and random forest reduced roughly 530 V-J features to about 12, which were used in a naive Bayes classifier (R e1071). Clones were called with MiXCR by TCRdb after fastp trimmed the public reads at Q25, and only in-frame beta chains were retained. Each entry merges the rows of one CDR3 protein and shows their most common DNA and genes. The V and J calls here are based on TCRdb, not the publication. The sample table holds about 280,000 distinct CDR3 sequences, of which less than 30% were seen once. The leading ten clones occupy around 30% of the sample.

Hyperthyroidism patients were newly diagnosed, had a disease duration of under 2 months, and were aged 18 to 65 years. The study excluded patients with uncontrolled infections, other autoimmune diseases, pregnancy or lactation. Diagnoses were established on the basis of clinical symptoms, serum thyroxine and TRAb, thyroid ultrasound, and orbital computed tomography. Blood from progressor patients was drawn when they were first diagnosed with hyperthyroidism, before any ophthalmopathy symptoms appeared. PBMCs were separated from 10 ml of fresh peripheral blood using Ficoll-Paque density gradient centrifugation. Progressor patients were initially diagnosed with Graves' hyperthyroidism and developed ophthalmopathy during follow-up. Trizol reagent was used to extract total RNA, and RNA quality was then checked on an Agilent 2100 Bioanalyzer. Broader findings and caveats from the paper: During validation, the model predicted progression to ophthalmopathy a median of about 5.9 months ahead of onset, with around 71% sensitivity and around 72% specificity. Sample size was not statistically predetermined, and blinding of investigators to group allocation was not performed. In cross-validation, a model built on a 13 V-J signature told ophthalmopathy apart from stable hyperthyroidism with approximately 90% sensitivity and around 81% specificity, and in testing the same model reached 80%/75%. Most expanded thyroid clonotypes (frequency above 0.001) were also detected in blood, a finding suggesting that blood repertoires may reflect thyroid immune responses.

The CDR3 covers 14 residues, taking in both the cysteine and the phenylalanine. Of all the DNA, just the CDR3 is kept, 42 bases in frame from base 1. As encoded in the germline V gene (reference sequence), CDR1 is SEHNR while CDR2 is FQNEAQ. Trimming removed 5 bases from V and 4 bases from J, leaving 14 bases between the germline ends. The sequence was collected from a man aged 40-55 years with Graves' hyperthyroidism that later progressed to Graves' ophthalmopathy. The chain links TRBV7-9 with TRBJ2-5; the D gene assignment is perhaps TRBD1 or TRBD2, with each matching 5 bases. The specimen was blood. The DNA sequence is as follows: TGTGCCAGCAGCCGATCGGGTGGGACAGAGACCCAGTACTTC. It codes for CASSRSGGTETQYF.